This T cell receptor beta chain was sequenced in a study of cytomegalovirus exposure and HLA in healthy donors. Germline V gene lookup returns CDR1 MNHNS and CDR2 SASEGT. The CDR3 length is 15 residues. The V end was cut by 2 bases, the J end by 3 bases, with 13 bases between. Here immunoSEQ multiplex PCR was the method, and the copy in TCRdb shows in-frame clones only, minus some. The table shows about 110,000 clones, with roughly 84% occurring only once. Sequences were obtained from PBMCs. The origin of this receptor is a woman aged 18-35 years in good health and CMV-seronegative. The rearrangement uses TRBV6-1 and TRBJ1-1; TRBD1 might be the D (6 bases). The chain's CDR3 is CASSESGGLHTEAFF. The CDR3 DNA sequence: TGTGCCAGCAGTGAAAGTGGGGGCCTTCACACTGAAGCTTTCTTT.